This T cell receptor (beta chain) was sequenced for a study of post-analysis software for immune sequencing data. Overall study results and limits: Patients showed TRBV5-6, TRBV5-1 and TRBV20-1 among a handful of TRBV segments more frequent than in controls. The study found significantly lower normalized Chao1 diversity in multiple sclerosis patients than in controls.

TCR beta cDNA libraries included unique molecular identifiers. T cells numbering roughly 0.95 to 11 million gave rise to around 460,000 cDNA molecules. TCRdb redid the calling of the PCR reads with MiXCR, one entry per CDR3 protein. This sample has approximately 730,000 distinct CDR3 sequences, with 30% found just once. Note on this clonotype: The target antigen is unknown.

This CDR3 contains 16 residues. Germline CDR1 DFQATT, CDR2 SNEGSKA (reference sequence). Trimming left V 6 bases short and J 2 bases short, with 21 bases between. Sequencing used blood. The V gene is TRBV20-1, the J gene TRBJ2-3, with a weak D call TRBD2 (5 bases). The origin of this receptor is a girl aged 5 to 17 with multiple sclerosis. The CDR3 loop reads CSAPRTGATTTDTQYF. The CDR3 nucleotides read TGCAGTGCCCCCCGGACTGGCGCGACGACCACAGATACGCAGTATTTT.